This T cell receptor (beta chain) was documented in a study of T-cell reconstitution after alpha-beta-depleted transplantation in children. V shed 7 bases and J shed 4 bases, with 5 bases lying between them. Looked up from germline, CDR1 is MNHEY and CDR2 is SMNVEV (reference sequence). The CDR3 sequence is 11 residues long. This clonotype was counted many times. The library targeted TCRbeta and was prepared with unique molecular identifiers. MiXCR, run by TCRdb on the PCR reads, gives a single entry per CDR3 protein. Among fewer than 550,000 distinct CDR3 sequences listed, roughly 11% were seen once.

This specimen was PBMCs, mostly from graft donor cells, taken 180 days after TCRalphabeta/CD19-depleted stem cell transplant. The chain recombines TRBV27 with TRBJ1-5; D is unresolved. The clonotype originates from a female patient between 2 and 15 years old who had a stem cell transplant for aplastic anemia, so the T cells may come from the graft donor. The CDR3: CASTRNQPQHF. The CDR3 bases are TGTGCCAGCACGCGGAATCAGCCCCAGCATTTT.